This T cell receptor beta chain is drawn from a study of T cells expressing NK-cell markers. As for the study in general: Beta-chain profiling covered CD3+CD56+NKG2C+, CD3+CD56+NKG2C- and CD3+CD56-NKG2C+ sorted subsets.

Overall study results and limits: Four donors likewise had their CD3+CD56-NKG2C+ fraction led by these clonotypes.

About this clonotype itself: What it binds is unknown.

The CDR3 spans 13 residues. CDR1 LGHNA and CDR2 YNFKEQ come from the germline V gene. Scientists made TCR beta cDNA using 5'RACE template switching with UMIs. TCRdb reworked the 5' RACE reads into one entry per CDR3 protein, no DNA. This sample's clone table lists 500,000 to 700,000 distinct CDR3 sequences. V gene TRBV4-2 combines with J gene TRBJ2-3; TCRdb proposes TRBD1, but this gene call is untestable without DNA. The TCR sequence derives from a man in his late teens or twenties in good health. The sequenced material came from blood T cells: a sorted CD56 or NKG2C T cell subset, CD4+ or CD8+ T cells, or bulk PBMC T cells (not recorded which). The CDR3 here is CASSPPFGDTQYF.